This TCR beta chain was sequenced in a study of T cell repertoires in cytomegalovirus infection. Looking at the study overall: Alongside well-studied HLA-B-restricted CMV epitopes, recently identified HLA-C-restricted CMV epitopes were also used. Both a matching HLA type and CMV infection were indicated by public TCR beta signatures. General study findings and limits: Predominance within the ex vivo response was attributable to HLA-C-restricted CMV-specific TCR beta clonotypes. Frequencies of public TCR beta families were cumulated, and this identified carriers of CMV plus the relevant HLA.

Worth noting for this clonotype: Its specificity is unknown.

The germline CDR1 and CDR2 sequences are DFQATT and SNEGSKA (reference sequence). V lost 0 bases to trimming and J lost 0 bases, with 12 bases between them. This CDR3 is built from 16 residues. In TCRdb, the reads were re-called with MiXCR into one record per CDR3 protein. The data show some 350,000 distinct CDR3 sequences, 25% to 30% seen once. The chain recombines TRBV20-1 with TRBJ2-1; the D gene could be TRBD1 or TRBD2 (6 bases each). This specimen was cultured PBMCs, taken from culture after CMV antigen stimulation. This receptor was taken from a human donor in good health (CMV status not recorded). Some clones in this sample may be carry-over from other donors' samples. CDR3 protein: CSARDRGTISYNEQFF. The CDR3 DNA follows: TGCAGTGCTAGAGATCGGGGGACAATCTCCTACAATGAGCAGTTCTTC.